The entry below gives a single T cell receptor beta chain sequence along with its context. Antigen unknown. Generated by immunoSEQ multiplex PCR, the TCRdb table keeps only in-frame clones and is missing some. The sample consists of 100,000 or so clones, approximately 84% of them appearing once. The record originates from a study of glioma-infiltrating T cells after dendritic cell vaccination. On the study more broadly: Three intradermal dendritic cell vaccine injections were given every two weeks. Regarding the study as a whole: Complete blood and tumor specimen sets were limited to few patients.

Before vaccination, two weeks after the third vaccination, and at progression, PBMC were collected. With 1 base clipped from V and 4 bases from J, the junction kept 8 bases outside the gene matches. The germline CDR1 and CDR2 sequences are MGHRA and YSYEKL. There are 16 residues in the CDR3. The sequencing here drew on blood, taken before dendritic cell vaccination. The V and J genes are TRBV4-1 and TRBJ2-3; 7 bases match TRBD2. The receptor was isolated from a human donor with glioblastoma. The CDR3 region is CASSQGEGMVADTQYF. Written as DNA, the CDR3 is TGCGCCAGCAGCCAAGGGGAGGGAATGGTCGCAGATACGCAGTATTTT.